The next 17 T cell receptor beta chains were all read from a single sample in a study of response to subunit inactivated influenza vaccine. TCRdb reprocessed the RT-PCR reads via MiXCR and lists one record per CDR3 protein. The sample records roughly 710,000 distinct CDR3 sequences, around 15% being singletons. Sequences were derived from PBMCs from blood, sampled about 14 days before vaccination. The receptor source for this set is a man in his fifties or sixties who received an inactivated influenza vaccine.

This clonotype appeared many times. The chain has TRBV10-3 and TRBJ2-3; D not certain. Germline V gives CDR1 ENHRY, CDR2 SYGVKD. The CDR3 spans 13 residues. Trimming took 0 bases from V and 7 from J, leaving 8 bases between them. CDR3 coding DNA: TGTGCCATCAGTGAGTCAGGCTTCTATACGCAGTATTTT. Its translation is CAISESGFYTQYF.

The genes are TRBV29-1 and TRBJ2-7; 12 nucleotides align to TRBD2. CDR3 length: 14 amino acids. After removal of 2 bases from V and 4 bases from J, the junction contained 3 bases not matched to a gene. In germline, CDR1 is SQVTM, CDR2 ANQGSEA. For the CDR3, the DNA is TGCAGCGTTGAATTACTAGCGGGAGGTTACGAGCAGTACTTC. Amino acids: CSVELLAGGYEQYF.

This clonotype was seen many times. The V call is TRBV29-1, the J call TRBJ2-3; 7 bases match TRBD2. The germline V gene has CDR1 SQVTM and CDR2 ANQGSEA. The CDR3 is made up of 14 amino acids. Trimming at V came to 6 bases and at J to 6 bases, leaving 12 bases not matched to a gene. The DNA for the CDR3 is TGCAGCGTGGGGGAGGGTGGCGGGTTCGATACGCAGTATTTT. Its protein is CSVGEGGGFDTQYF.

The chain uses TRBV7-6 and TRBJ2-1; 10 positions agree with TRBD2. The V gene end was trimmed by 3 bases and the J gene end by 8 bases; junction bases not matched to a gene: 10. Germline V CDR1 and CDR2: SGHVS, FNYEAQ. CDR3 length: 16 residues. As DNA, the CDR3 is TGTGCCAGCAGCTTGGGGGCTAGCGGGGGCGGGGATGAGCAGTTCTTC. Protein sequence: CASSLGASGGGDEQFF.

The chain combines TRBV30 with TRBJ2-3; 10 nucleotides agree with TRBD2. The CDR3 loop spans 15 amino acids. V trimming: 1 base; J trimming: 5 bases; junction bases outside the gene matches: 6. CDR1 is GTSNPN and CDR2 is SVGIG in the germline V gene (reference sequence). CDR3 sequence: CAWSAGLAYGDTQYF. Written as DNA, the CDR3 is TGTGCCTGGAGTGCGGGACTAGCGTATGGAGATACGCAGTATTTT.

This chain uses TRBV12-3 or TRBV12-4 with TRBJ1-5; no reliable D call. The CDR3 is made up of 11 amino acids. The V end lost 8 bases, the J end lost 6 bases, and 8 bases lay between the germline ends. In DNA, the CDR3 is TGTGCCAGCTCGGGCGGTCAGCCCCAGCATTTT. As protein: CASSGGQPQHF.

The chain has TRBV5-1 and TRBJ2-1; TRBD2 matches 10 bases. The CDR3 totals 15 residues. The germline CDR1 and CDR2 sequences are SGHRS and YFSETQ. V trimming: 3 bases; J trimming: 5 bases; junction bases outside the gene matches: 5. CDR3 sequence (DNA): TGCGCCAGCAGCTGGAGCGGGAGGGTAGACAATGAGCAGTTCTTC. It specifies CASSWSGRVDNEQFF.

This clonotype was detected many times. The chain joins TRBV6-2 or TRBV6-3 to TRBJ1-5, with D unresolved. From germline, CDR1 is MNHEY and CDR2 SVGEGT. V was cut by 7 bases and J by 3 bases, with 16 bases left in between. The CDR3 is 15 residues long. The CDR3 nucleotides read TGTGCCAGCACCTTGGACGCGTCTTACAATCAGCCCCAGCATTTT. It yields the protein CASTLDASYNQPQHF.

The rearrangement joins TRBV10-3 to TRBJ1-1, with a tentative D call TRBD1 (6 bases). Per germline, CDR1 ENHRY and CDR2 SYGVKD. The germline V and J ends were trimmed by 4 bases and 6 bases, with 21 bases remaining between them. The CDR3 runs to 16 residues. This CDR3 is CAISGPATGREAEAFF. In DNA form, the CDR3 reads TGTGCCATCAGTGGTCCCGCGACAGGACGGGAGGCTGAAGCTTTCTTT.

In its sample, this clonotype was seen many times. The chain uses TRBV11-3 and TRBJ2-1, with D tentatively TRBD2 (5 bases). The germline gives CDR1 SGHNT, CDR2 YENEEA. Trimming pared 5 bases from V and 1 base from J, leaving 12 bases between. CDR3 size: 15 residues. The CDR3 nucleotides read TGTGCCAGCAGCCCCTCTAGCTTGTCCTACAATGAGCAGTTCTTC. It encodes CASSPSSLSYNEQFF.

The chain carries TRBV11-1 and TRBJ2-1; TRBD2 matches at 12 bases. The junction had 9 bases not matched to a gene; V was cut back by 5 bases and J by 4 bases. There are 17 residues in the CDR3. CDR1 and CDR2 (germline): SGHAT, FQDESV (reference sequence). The DNA of the CDR3 is TGTGCCAGCAGCACTTTGACTAGCGGGAGAGTATACAATGAGCAGTTCTTC. As protein: CASSTLTSGRVYNEQFF. The entire variable domain, with the rest obtained from reference TRBV11-1 and TRBJ2-1, is as follows: EAEVAQSPRYKITEKSQAVAFWCDPISGHATLYWYRQILGQGPELLVQFQDESVVDDSQLPKDRFSAERLKGVDSTLKIQPAELGDSAMYLCASSTLTSGRVYNEQFFGPGTRLTVL.

This clonotype came up a few times. The rearrangement uses TRBV6-5 and TRBJ2-7; 7 nucleotides match TRBD1. J gave up 9 bases and V 4 bases, and 15 bases lay outside the gene matches. Germline CDR1 reads MNHEY; CDR2 reads SVGAGI. This CDR3 contains 15 residues. The CDR3 DNA sequence: TGTGCCAGCAGTTCCACCGACAGGGTGGGAAAAGGGCAGTACTTC. Amino acids: CASSSTDRVGKGQYF.

This clonotype was counted a few times. The rearrangement joins TRBV2 to TRBJ2-5; 16 nucleotides line up with TRBD2. Germline CDR1 reads SNHLY; CDR2 reads FYNNEI. Trimming cost V 4 bases and J 4 bases; bases outside gene matches: 15. This CDR3 spans 20 amino acids. CDR3 nucleotide sequence: TGTGCCAGCAGTGGGTGGACAGGACGGGGACTAGCGGGAGGGGGAGAGACCCAGTACTTC. It specifies CASSGWTGRGLAGGGETQYF.

In its sample, this clonotype was seen a few times. The V and J genes are TRBV28 and TRBJ1-2; TRBD1 is a possible D gene (6 bases). With 5 bases removed from V and 3 bases from J, the gap between germline ends came to 22 bases. The CDR3 consists of 17 residues. Per germline, CDR1 MDHEN and CDR2 SYDVKM. The CDR3 DNA follows: TGTGCCAGCAGTCCCGATAGGTGGGGGGCAAAGGACTATGGCTACACCTTC. The encoded protein is CASSPDRWGAKDYGYTF.

The V and J genes are TRBV5-5 and TRBJ1-6, with D possibly matching TRBD1 (6 bases). CDR1 and CDR2 (germline): SGHKS, YYEKEE (reference sequence). CDR3 size: 15 residues. V shed 1 base and J shed 7 bases, with 12 bases lying between them. CDR3 region: CASSLTGPPNSPLHF. Written as DNA, the CDR3 is TGTGCCAGCAGCTTGACAGGGCCCCCGAATTCACCCCTCCACTTT. Full variable domain (rest looked up from reference TRBV5-5 and TRBJ1-6): DAGVTQSPTHLIKTRGQQVTLRCSPISGHKSVSWYQQVLGQGPQFIFQYYEKEERGRGNFPDRFSARQFPNYSSELNVNALLLGDSALYLCASSLTGPPNSPLHFGNGTRLTVT.

In its sample, this clonotype was seen a few times. The V and J genes are TRBV3-1 and TRBJ2-1, with D possibly being TRBD1 or TRBD2 (6 bases each). The CDR3 runs 15 residues. Looked up from germline, CDR1 is LGHDT and CDR2 is YNNKEL (reference sequence). V was pared by 11 bases and J by 2 bases, with 19 bases between. The CDR3 is CAAGKGGFTYNEQFF. CDR3 sequence (DNA): TGTGCCGCGGGAAAAGGGGGTTTCACCTACAATGAGCAGTTCTTC.

J is TRBJ1-1 and V is TRBV18; the D gene is possibly TRBD1 (6 bases). CDR1 is KGHSH and CDR2 is LQKENI in the germline V gene. The CDR3 contains 15 residues. Trimming removed 2 bases at V and 1 base at J, with 11 bases between. The CDR3 region has the DNA TGTGCCAGCTCACCAAGTTCGGACAGGAACACTGAAGCTTTCTTT. Translation gives CASSPSSDRNTEAFF.